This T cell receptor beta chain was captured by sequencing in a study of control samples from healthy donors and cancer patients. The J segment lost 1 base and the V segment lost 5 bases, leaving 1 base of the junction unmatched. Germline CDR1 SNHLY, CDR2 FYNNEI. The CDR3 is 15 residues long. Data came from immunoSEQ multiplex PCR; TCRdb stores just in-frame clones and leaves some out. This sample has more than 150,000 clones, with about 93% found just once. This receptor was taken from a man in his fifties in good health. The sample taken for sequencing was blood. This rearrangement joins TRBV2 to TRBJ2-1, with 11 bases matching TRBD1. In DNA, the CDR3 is TGTGCCAGCAGTAGGGACAGGGGGTCCTACAATGAGCAGTTCTTC. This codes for CASSRDRGSYNEQFF.